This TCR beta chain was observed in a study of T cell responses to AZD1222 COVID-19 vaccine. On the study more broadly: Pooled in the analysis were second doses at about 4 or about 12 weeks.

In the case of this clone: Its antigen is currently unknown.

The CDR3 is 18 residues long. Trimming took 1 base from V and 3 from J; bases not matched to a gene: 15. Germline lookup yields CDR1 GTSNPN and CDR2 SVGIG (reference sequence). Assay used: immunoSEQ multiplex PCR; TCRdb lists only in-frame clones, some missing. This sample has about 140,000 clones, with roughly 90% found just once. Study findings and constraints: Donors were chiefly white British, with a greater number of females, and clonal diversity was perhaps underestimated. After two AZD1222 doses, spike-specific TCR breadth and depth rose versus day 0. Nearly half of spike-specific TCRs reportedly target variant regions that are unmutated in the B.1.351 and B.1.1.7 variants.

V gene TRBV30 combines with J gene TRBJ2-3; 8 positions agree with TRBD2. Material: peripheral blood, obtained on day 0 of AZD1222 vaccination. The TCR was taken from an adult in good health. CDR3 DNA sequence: TGTGCCTGGAGTGGCGAAAAAGGTGGCGGGGGGTGGACAGATACGCAGTATTTT. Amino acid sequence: CAWSGEKGGGGWTDTQYF. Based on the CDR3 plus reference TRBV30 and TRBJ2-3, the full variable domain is SQTIHQWPATLVQPVGSPLSLECTVEGTSNPNLYWYRQAAGRGLQLLFYSVGIGQISSEVPQNLSASRPQDRQFILSSKKLLLSDSGFYLCAWSGEKGGGGWTDTQYFGPGTRLTVL.